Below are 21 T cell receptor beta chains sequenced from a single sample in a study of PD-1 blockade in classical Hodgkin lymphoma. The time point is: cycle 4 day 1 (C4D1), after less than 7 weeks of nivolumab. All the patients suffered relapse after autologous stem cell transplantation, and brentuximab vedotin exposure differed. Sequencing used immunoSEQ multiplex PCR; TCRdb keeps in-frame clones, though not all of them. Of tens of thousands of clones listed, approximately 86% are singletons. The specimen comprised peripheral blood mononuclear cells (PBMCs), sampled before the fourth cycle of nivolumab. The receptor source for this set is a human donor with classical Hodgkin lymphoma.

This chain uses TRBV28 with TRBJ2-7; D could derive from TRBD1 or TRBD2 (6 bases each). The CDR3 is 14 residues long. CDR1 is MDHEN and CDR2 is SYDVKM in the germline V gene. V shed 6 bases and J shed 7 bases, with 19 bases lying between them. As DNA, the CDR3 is TGTGCCAGCAGATCCGGGGGCAACTCTGCTGAGCAGTACTTC. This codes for CASRSGGNSAEQYF.

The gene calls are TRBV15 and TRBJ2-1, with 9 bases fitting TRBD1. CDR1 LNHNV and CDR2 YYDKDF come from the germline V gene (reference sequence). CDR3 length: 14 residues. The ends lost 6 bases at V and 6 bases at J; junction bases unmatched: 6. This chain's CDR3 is CATSPDRGANEQFF. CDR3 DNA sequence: TGTGCCACCAGTCCGGACAGGGGAGCCAATGAGCAGTTCTTC.

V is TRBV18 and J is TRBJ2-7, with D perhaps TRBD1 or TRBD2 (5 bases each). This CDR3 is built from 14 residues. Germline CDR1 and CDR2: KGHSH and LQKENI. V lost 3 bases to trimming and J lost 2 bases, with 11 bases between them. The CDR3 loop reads CASSPRDGAYEQYF. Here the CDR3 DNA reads TGTGCCAGCTCACCCCGGGACGGAGCCTACGAGCAGTACTTC.

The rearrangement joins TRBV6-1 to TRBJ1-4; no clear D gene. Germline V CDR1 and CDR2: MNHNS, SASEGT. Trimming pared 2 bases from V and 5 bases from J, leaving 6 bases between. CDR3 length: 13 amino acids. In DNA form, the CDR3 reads TGTGCCAGCAGTGAATGGAACAATGAAAAACTGTTTTTT. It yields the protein CASSEWNNEKLFF.

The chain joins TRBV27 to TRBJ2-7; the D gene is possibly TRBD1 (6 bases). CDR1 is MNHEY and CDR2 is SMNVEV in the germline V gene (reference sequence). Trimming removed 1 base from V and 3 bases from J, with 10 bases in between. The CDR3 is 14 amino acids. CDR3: CASSLWGRYYEQYF. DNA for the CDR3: TGTGCCAGCAGTTTATGGGGGCGCTACTACGAGCAGTACTTC.

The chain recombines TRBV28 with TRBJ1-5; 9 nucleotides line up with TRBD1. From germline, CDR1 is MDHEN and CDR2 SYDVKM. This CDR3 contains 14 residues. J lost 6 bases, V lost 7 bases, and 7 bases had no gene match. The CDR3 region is CASKAGTGPQPQHF. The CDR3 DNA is TGTGCCAGCAAGGCCGGGACAGGGCCTCAGCCCCAGCATTTT.

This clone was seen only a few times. The CDR3 here is CASRSVGGYGYTF. DNA of the CDR3: TGTGCCAGCAGGTCCGTCGGGGGCTATGGCTACACCTTC. The chain couples TRBV5-4 to TRBJ1-2, with a tentative D call TRBD1 (5 bases). This CDR3 comprises 13 residues. CDR1 is SGHNT and CDR2 is YYREEE in the germline V gene (reference sequence). V was trimmed by 5 bases and J by 4 bases, leaving 12 bases between them.

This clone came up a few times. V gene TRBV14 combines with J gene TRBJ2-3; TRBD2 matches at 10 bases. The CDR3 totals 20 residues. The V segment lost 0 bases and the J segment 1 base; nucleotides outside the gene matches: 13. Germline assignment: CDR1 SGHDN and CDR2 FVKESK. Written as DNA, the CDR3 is TGTGCCAGCAGCCAAGATAATTCCCTCGGCCTAGCGGGGGGCACAGATACGCAGTATTTT. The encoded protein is CASSQDNSLGLAGGTDTQYF. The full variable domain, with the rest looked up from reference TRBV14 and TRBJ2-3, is EAGVTQFPSHSVIEKGQTVTLRCDPISGHDNLYWYRRVMGKEIKFLLHFVKESKQDESGMPNNRFLAERTGGTYSTLKVQPAELEDSGVYFCASSQDNSLGLAGGTDTQYFGPGTRLTVL.

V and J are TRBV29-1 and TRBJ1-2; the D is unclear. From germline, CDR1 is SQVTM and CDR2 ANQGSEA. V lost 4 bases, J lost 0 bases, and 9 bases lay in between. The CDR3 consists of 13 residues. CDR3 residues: CSVAYAANYGYTF. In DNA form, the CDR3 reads TGCAGCGTTGCCTACGCTGCTAACTATGGCTACACCTTC.

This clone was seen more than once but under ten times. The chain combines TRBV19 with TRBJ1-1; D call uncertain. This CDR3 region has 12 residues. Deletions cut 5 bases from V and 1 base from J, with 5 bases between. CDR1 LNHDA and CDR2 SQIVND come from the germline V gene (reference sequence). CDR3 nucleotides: TGTGCCAGTAGTTGGTGGAACACTGAAGCTTTCTTT. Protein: CASSWWNTEAFF.

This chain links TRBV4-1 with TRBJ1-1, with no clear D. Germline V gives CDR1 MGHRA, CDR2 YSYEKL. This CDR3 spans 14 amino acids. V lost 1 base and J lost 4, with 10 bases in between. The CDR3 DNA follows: TGCGCCAGCAGCCAAGGTCTGGGGTTCACTGAAGCTTTCTTT. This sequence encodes CASSQGLGFTEAFF.

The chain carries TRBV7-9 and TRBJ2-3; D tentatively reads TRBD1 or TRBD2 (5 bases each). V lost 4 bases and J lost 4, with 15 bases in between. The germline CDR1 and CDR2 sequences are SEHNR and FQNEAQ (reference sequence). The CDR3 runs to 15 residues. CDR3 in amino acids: CASSSGPIGADTQYF. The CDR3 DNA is TGTGCCAGCAGCTCGGGACCCATAGGGGCAGATACGCAGTATTTT. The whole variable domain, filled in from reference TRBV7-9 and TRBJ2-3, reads DTGVSQNPRHKITKRGQNVTFRCDPISEHNRLYWYRQTLGQGPEFLTYFQNEAQLEKSRLLSDRFSAERPKGSFSTLEIQRTEQGDSAMYLCASSSGPIGADTQYFGPGTRLTVL.

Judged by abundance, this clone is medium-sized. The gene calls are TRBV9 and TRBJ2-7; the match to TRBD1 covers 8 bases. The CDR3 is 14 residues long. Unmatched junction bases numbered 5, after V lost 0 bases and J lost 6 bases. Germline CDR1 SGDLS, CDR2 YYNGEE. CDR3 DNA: TGTGCCAGCAGCGTAGGAGACAGGGGCTCCGAGCAGTACTTC. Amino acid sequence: CASSVGDRGSEQYF.

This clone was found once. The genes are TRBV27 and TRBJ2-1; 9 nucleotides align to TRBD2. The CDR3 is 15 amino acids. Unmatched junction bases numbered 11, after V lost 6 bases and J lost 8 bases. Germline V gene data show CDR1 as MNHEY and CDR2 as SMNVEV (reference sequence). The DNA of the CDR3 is TGTGCCAGCAGAGGACTAGCGATTGGTACAGATGAGCAGTTCTTC. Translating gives CASRGLAIGTDEQFF.

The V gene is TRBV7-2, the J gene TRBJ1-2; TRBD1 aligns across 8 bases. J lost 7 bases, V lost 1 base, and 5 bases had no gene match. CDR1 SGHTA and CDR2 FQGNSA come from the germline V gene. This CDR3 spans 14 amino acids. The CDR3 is CASSLEGQGGGYTF. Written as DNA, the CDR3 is TGTGCCAGCAGCTTAGAAGGACAGGGAGGTGGCTACACCTTC.

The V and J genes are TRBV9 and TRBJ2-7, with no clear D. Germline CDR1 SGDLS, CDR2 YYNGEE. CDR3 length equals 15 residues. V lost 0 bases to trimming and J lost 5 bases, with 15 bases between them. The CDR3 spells CASSVASGRSHEQYF. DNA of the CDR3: TGTGCCAGCAGCGTAGCTTCGGGCAGAAGCCACGAGCAGTACTTC.

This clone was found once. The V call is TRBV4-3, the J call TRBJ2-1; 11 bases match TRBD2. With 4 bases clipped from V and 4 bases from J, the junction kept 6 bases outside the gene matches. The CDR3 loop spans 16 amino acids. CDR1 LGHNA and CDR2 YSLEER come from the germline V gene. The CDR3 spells CASSRELAGVYNEQFF. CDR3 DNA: TGCGCCAGCAGCCGGGAACTAGCGGGGGTTTACAATGAGCAGTTCTTC.

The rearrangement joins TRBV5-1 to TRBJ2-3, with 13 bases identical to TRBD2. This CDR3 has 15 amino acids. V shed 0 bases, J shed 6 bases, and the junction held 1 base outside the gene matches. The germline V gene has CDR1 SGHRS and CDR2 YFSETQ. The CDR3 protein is CASSLVLAGGDTQYF. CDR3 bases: TGCGCCAGCAGCTTGGTACTAGCGGGAGGGGATACGCAGTATTTT.

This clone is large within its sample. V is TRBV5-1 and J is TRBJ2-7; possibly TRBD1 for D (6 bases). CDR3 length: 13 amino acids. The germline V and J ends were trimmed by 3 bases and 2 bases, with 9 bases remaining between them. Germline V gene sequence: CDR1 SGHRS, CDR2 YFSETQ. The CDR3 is CASSWDKTYEQYF. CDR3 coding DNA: TGCGCCAGCAGCTGGGACAAAACCTACGAGCAGTACTTC. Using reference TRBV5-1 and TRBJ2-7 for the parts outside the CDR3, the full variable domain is KAGVTQTPRYLIKTRGQQVTLSCSPISGHRSVSWYQQTPGQGLQFLFEYFSETQRNKGNFPGRFSGRQFSNSRSEMNVSTLELGDSALYLCASSWDKTYEQYFGPGTRLTVT.

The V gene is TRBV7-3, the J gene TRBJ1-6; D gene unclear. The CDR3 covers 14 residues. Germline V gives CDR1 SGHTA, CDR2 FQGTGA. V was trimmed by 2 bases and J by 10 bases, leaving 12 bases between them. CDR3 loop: CASSLWPGRSPLHF. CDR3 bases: TGTGCCAGCAGCTTATGGCCAGGACGGTCACCCCTCCACTTT. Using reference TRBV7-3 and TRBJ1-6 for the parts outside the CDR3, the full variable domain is GAGVSQTPSNKVTEKGKYVELRCDPISGHTALYWYRQSLGQGPEFLIYFQGTGAADDSGLPNDRFFAVRPEGSVSTLKIQRTERGDSAVYLCASSLWPGRSPLHFGNGTRLTVT.

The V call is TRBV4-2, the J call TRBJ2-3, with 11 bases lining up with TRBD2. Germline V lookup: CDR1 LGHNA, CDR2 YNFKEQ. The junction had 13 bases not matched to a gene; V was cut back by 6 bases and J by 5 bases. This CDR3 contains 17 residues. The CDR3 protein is CASSAPIAGGPIDTQYF. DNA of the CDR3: TGTGCCAGCAGTGCCCCTATAGCGGGGGGGCCAATAGATACGCAGTATTTT.